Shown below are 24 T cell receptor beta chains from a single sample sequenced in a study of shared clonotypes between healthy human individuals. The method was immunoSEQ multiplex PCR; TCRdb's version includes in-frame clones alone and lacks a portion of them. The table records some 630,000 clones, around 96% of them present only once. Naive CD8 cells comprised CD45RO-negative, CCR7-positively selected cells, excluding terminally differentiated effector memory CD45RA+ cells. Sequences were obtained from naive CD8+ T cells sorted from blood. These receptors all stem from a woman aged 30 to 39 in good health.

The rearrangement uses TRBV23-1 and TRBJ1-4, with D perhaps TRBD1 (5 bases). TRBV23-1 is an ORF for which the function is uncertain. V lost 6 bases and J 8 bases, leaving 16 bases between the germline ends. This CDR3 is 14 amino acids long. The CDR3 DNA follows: TGCGCCAGCAGGCGGGGGGTTAAATGGGAAAAACTGTTTTTT. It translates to CASRRGVKWEKLFF.

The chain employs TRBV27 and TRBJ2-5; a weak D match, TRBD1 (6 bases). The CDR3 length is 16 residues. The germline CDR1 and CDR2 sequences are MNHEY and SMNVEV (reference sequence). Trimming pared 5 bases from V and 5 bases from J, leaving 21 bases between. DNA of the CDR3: TGTGCCAGCAGTCCCGGTGTGGGGGCCGTCGGGGAGACCCAGTACTTC. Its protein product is CASSPGVGAVGETQYF.

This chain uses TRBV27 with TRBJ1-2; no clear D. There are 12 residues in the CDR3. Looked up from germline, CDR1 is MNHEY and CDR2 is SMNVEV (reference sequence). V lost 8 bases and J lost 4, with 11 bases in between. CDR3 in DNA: TGTGCCAGCCCACTGGCGGTCTATGGCTACACCTTC. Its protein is CASPLAVYGYTF.

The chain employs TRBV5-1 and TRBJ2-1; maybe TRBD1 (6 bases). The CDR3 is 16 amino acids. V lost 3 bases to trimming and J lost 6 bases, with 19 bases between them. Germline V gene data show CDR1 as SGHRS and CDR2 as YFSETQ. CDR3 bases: TGCGCCAGCAGCTGGGTGGGACATTACGGATTCAATGAGCAGTTCTTC. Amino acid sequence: CASSWVGHYGFNEQFF. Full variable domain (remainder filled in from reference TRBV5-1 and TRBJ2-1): KAGVTQTPRYLIKTRGQQVTLSCSPISGHRSVSWYQQTPGQGLQFLFEYFSETQRNKGNFPGRFSGRQFSNSRSEMNVSTLELGDSALYLCASSWVGHYGFNEQFFGPGTRLTVL.

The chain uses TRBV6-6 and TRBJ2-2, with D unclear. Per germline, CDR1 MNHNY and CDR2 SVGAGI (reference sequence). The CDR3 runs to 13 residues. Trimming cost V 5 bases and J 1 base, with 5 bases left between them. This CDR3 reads CASSNLNTGELFF. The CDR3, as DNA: TGTGCCAGCAGTAACCTGAACACCGGGGAGCTGTTTTTT.

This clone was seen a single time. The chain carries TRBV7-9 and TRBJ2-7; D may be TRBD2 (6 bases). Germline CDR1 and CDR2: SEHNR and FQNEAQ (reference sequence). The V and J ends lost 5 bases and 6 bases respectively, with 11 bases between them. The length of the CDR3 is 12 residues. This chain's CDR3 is CASSPGDPEQYF. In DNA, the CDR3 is TGTGCCAGCAGCCCGGGAGATCCCGAGCAGTACTTC. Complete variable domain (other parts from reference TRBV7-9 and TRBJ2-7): DTGVSQNPRHKITKRGQNVTFRCDPISEHNRLYWYRQTLGQGPEFLTYFQNEAQLEKSRLLSDRFSAERPKGSFSTLEIQRTEQGDSAMYLCASSPGDPEQYFGPGTRLTVT.

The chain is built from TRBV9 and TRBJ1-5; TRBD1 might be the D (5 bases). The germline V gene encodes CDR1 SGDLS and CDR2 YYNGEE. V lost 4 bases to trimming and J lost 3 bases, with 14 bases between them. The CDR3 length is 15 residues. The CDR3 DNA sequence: TGTGCCAGCAGCCCCAGTGGACACGACAATCAGCCCCAGCATTTT. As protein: CASSPSGHDNQPQHF.

CDR3 sequence: CASSGQPQSRANVLTF. The CDR3 DNA reads as TGTGCCAGCAGCGGCCAACCACAAAGTCGGGCCAACGTCCTGACTTTC. The rearrangement links TRBV7-7 to TRBJ2-6; D gene uncertain. The CDR3 totals 16 residues. The germline V and J ends were trimmed by 5 bases and 5 bases, with 16 bases remaining between them. The germline V gene encodes CDR1 SSHAT and CDR2 FNYEAQ (reference sequence).

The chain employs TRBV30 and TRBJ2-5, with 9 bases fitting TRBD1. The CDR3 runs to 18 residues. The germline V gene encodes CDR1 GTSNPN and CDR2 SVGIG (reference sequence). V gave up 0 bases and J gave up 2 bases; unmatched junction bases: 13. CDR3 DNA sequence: TGTGCCTGGAGTGTACTATATTCGGGACAGGGATTTCAAGAGACCCAGTACTTC. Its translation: CAWSVLYSGQGFQETQYF.

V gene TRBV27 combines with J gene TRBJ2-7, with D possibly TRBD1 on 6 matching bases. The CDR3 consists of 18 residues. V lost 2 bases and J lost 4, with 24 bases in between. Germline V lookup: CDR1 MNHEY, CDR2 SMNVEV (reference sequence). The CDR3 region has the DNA TGTGCCAGCAGTTTAAGCGTAGCGTTAGAGACAGGACGTTACGAGCAGTACTTC. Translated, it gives CASSLSVALETGRYEQYF.

CDR3 protein: CASSPIPTGRVTEAFF. As DNA, the CDR3 is TGTGCCAGCAGCCCAATCCCGACAGGGAGGGTCACTGAAGCTTTCTTT. The gene calls are TRBV5-4 and TRBJ1-1, with 7 bases aligning to TRBD1. CDR1 is SGHNT, CDR2 YYREEE, per germline (reference sequence). CDR3 length equals 16 residues. Losses at the gene ends were 4 bases for V and 4 bases for J; bases not matched to a gene: 13. Full variable domain (outside the CDR3, taken from reference TRBV5-4 and TRBJ1-1): ETGVTQSPTHLIKTRGQQVTLRCSSQSGHNTVSWYQQALGQGPQFIFQYYREEENGRGNFPPRFSGLQFPNYSSELNVNALELDDSALYLCASSPIPTGRVTEAFFGQGTRLTVV.

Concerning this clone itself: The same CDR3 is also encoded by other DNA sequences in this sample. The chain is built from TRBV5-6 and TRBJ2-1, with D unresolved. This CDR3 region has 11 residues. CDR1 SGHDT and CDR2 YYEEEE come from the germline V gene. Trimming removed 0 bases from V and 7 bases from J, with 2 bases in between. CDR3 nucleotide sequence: TGTGCCAGCAGCTTGGGTAATGAGCAGTTCTTC. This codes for CASSLGNEQFF.

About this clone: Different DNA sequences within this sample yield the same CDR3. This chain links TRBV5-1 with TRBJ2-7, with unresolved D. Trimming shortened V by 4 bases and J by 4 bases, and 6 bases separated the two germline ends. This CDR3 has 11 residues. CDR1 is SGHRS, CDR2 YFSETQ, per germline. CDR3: CASSVGYEQYF. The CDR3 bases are TGCGCCAGCAGCGTAGGGTACGAGCAGTACTTC.

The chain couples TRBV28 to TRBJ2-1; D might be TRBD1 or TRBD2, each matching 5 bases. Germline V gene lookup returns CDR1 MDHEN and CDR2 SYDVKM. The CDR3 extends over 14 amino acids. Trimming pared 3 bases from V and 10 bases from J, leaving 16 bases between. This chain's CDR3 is CASSFVSAWGEQFF. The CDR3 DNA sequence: TGTGCCAGCAGTTTTGTAAGCGCCTGGGGGGAGCAGTTCTTC.

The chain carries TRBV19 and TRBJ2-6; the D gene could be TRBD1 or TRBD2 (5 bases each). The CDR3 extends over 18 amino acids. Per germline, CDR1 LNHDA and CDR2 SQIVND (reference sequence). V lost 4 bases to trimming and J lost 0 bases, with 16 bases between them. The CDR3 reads CASSTRGYTYSGANVLTF. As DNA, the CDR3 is TGTGCCAGTAGTACGAGGGGCTATACTTACTCTGGGGCCAACGTCCTGACTTTC.

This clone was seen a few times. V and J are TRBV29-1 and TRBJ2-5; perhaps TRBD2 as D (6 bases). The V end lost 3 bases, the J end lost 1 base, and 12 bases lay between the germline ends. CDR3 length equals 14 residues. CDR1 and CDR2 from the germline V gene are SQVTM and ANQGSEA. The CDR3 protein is CSVEGGDLQETQYF. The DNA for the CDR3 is TGCAGCGTTGAGGGCGGGGACCTCCAAGAGACCCAGTACTTC.

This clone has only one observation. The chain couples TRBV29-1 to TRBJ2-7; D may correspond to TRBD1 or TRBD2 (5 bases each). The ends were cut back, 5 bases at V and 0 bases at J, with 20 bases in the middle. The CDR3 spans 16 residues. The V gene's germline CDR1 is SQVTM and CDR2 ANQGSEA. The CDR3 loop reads CSVRGAEGLLSYEQYF. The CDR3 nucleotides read TGCAGCGTTCGGGGCGCGGAAGGCCTACTCTCCTACGAGCAGTACTTC.

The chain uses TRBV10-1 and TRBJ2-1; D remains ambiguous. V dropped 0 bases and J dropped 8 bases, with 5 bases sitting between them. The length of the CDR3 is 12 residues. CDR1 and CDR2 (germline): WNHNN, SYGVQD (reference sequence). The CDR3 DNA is TGCGCCAGCAGTGAGTCAGGATATGAGCAGTTCTTC. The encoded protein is CASSESGYEQFF.

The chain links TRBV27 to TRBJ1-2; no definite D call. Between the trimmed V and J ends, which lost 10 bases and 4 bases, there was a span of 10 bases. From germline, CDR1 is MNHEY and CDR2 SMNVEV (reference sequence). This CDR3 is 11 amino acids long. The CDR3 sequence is CATLTFYGYTF. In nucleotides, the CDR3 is TGTGCCACCCTGACCTTCTATGGCTACACCTTC.

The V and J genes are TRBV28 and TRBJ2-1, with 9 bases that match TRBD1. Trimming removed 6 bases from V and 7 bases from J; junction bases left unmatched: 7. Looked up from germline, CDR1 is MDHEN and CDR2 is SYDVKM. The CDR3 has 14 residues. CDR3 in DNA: TGTGCCAGCAGACGCGGGACAGGGCGAAATGAGCAGTTCTTC. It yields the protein CASRRGTGRNEQFF. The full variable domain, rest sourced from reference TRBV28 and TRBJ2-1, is DVKVTQSSRYLVKRTGEKVFLECVQDMDHENMFWYRQDPGLGLRLIYFSYDVKMKEKGDIPEGYSVSREKKERFSLILESASTNQTSMYLCASRRGTGRNEQFFGPGTRLTVL.

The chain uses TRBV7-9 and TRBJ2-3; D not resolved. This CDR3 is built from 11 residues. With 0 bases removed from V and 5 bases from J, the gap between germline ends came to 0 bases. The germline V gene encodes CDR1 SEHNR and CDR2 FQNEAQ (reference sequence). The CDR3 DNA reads TGTGCCAGCAGCTTAGCAGATACGCAGTATTTT. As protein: CASSLADTQYF. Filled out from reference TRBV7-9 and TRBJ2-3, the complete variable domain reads DTGVSQNPRHKITKRGQNVTFRCDPISEHNRLYWYRQTLGQGPEFLTYFQNEAQLEKSRLLSDRFSAERPKGSFSTLEIQRTEQGDSAMYLCASSLADTQYFGPGTRLTVL.

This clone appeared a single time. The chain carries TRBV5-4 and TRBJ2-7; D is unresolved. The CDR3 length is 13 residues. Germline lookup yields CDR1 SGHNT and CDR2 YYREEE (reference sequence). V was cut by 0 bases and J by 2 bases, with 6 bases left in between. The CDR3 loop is CASSLGLPYEQYF. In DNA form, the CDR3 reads TGTGCCAGCAGCTTGGGACTTCCCTACGAGCAGTACTTC.

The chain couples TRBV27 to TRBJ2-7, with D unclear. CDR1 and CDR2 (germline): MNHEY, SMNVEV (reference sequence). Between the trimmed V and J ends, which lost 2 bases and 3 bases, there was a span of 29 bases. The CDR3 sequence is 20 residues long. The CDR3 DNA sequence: TGTGCCAGCAGTTTAACGGGCCGAGTCAGCCCCCTGGGCCCCGACTACGAGCAGTACTTC. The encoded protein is CASSLTGRVSPLGPDYEQYF.

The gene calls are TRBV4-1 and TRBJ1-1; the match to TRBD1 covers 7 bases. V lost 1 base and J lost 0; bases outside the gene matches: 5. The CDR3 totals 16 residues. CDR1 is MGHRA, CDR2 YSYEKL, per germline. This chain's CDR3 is CASSQVRQGLNTEAFF. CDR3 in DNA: TGCGCCAGCAGCCAAGTCCGACAGGGTTTGAACACTGAAGCTTTCTTT.